This is a list of T cell receptor beta chains from one sample in a study of response to subunit inactivated influenza vaccine. In TCRdb, the RT-PCR reads were re-called with MiXCR into one record per CDR3 protein. The sample lists about 800,000 distinct CDR3 sequences; less than 25% were seen once. The sequences come from PBMCs from blood, collected around 5 days after vaccination. The receptor source for this set is a man between 50 and 59 years old who received an inactivated influenza vaccine. Both conserved end residues are part of each CDR3. The order of the fields is V gene, J gene, CDR3 length, clone size, CDR3 protein. Size values are once, few and many counts, or a class for expanded clones, and some rows have none.

TRBV5-6	TRBJ2-1	11	many	CASNSYNEQFF
TRBV10-3	TRBJ2-7	13	few	CAITAGLVYEQYF
TRBV20-1	TRBJ2-1	16	NA	CSARAPLADRYNEQFF
TRBV12-3/TRBV12-4	TRBJ2-5	12	few	CASSARGETQYF
TRBV12-3/TRBV12-4	TRBJ2-3	15	NA	CASSLSAGVSDTQYF
TRBV5-1	TRBJ2-7	13	NA	CASRMDRFYEQYF
TRBV5-1	TRBJ2-1	14	few	CASSRSASYNEQFF
TRBV15	TRBJ1-4	15	NA	CATSRTGATNEKLFF
TRBV4-2	TRBJ2-3	15	few	CASSQVSGYTDTQYF
TRBV7-2	TRBJ2-7	14	few	CASSADRVRYEQYF
TRBV2	TRBJ2-7	14	NA	CASSDLPSAYEQYF
TRBV7-2	TRBJ2-7	14	NA	CASSLVYSNYEQYF
TRBV28	TRBJ2-7	14	NA	CASSSWNRGYEQYF
TRBV29-1	TRBJ1-5	13	NA	CSVGAGFRQPQHF
TRBV7-2	TRBJ2-1	15	NA	CASSPTSGPGDEQFF
TRBV7-6	TRBJ2-2	15	many	CASSLEAGGTGELFF
TRBV12-3/TRBV12-4	TRBJ2-1	20	many	CASRSPNLTSGGAGNNEQFF
TRBV5-1	TRBJ2-7	13	NA	CASTEPEAVVQYF